Sequencing of this TCR beta chain was carried out in a study of T cell changes during pregnancy in multiple sclerosis. This CDR3 has 20 residues. V lost 0 bases, J lost 0 bases, and 10 bases stayed unmatched. The germline V gene encodes CDR1 SGDLS and CDR2 YYNGEE. Assay used: immunoSEQ multiplex PCR; TCRdb lists only in-frame clones, some missing. The sample gives more than 45,000 clones, 90% to 95% of which show up once; less than 0.65% is in the top ten. The sample was CD4+ T cells from peripheral blood mononuclear cells, taken in the second trimester of pregnancy. V gene TRBV9 combines with J gene TRBJ2-1; 12 bases are shared with TRBD2. This TCR was sampled from a female donor with multiple sclerosis, enrolled in a pregnancy study. The CDR3 nucleotides are TGTGCCAGCAGCGTAGACGGACTAGCGGGGAGCGGGAGCTCCTACAATGAGCAGTTCTTC. As protein: CASSVDGLAGSGSSYNEQFF.